These 32 T cell receptor beta chains came from one sample sequenced in a study of pediatric ulcerative colitis. Rectal tissue came from one to two pinch biopsies taken at colonoscopy. Profiled with immunoSEQ multiplex PCR; TCRdb holds only in-frame clones, not every one. The repertoire holds more than 9,000 clones, with roughly 82% as singletons. Sample: gut tissue. These TCRs come from a girl aged 10 to 17 who was a control in a study of pediatric ulcerative colitis.

The chain links TRBV10-3 to TRBJ1-4; D gene unclear. The CDR3 contains 15 residues. Trimming stripped 4 bases from V and 8 bases from J, with 17 bases between. Germline CDR1 reads ENHRY; CDR2 reads SYGVKD. The CDR3 DNA reads as TGTGCCATCAGTGGGAGCCACGGTCTTGGAGAAAAACTGTTTTTT. This codes for CAISGSHGLGEKLFF.

Worth noting for this clone: A junction boundary mismatches the germline segment, possibly from a read error. The V and J genes are TRBV7-7 and TRBJ2-5, with D possibly being TRBD1 or TRBD2 (5 bases each). Germline CDR1 reads SSHAT; CDR2 reads FNYEAQ (reference sequence). This CDR3 region has 13 residues. The CDR3 loop reads CASSPGRRETQYF. For the CDR3, the DNA is TGTGCTAGCAGCCCGGGACGGAGGGAGACCCAGTACTTC. Drawing the rest from reference TRBV7-7 and TRBJ2-5, the complete variable domain is GAGVSQSPRYKVTKRGQDVTLRCDPISSHATLYWYQQALGQGPEFLTYFNYEAQPDKSGLPSDRFSAERPEGSISTLTIQRTEQRDSAMYRCASSPGRRETQYFGPGTRLLVL.

The V and J genes are TRBV5-1 and TRBJ2-7, with TRBD2 identical over 7 bases. The V gene end was trimmed by 0 bases and the J gene end by 0 bases; junction bases not matched to a gene: 3. The CDR3 has 15 residues. Germline-derived CDR1 and CDR2 are SGHRS and YFSETQ. The DNA of the CDR3 is TGCGCCAGCAGCTTGGGGGGCGGGAGCTCCTACGAGCAGTACTTC. Translated, it gives CASSLGGGSSYEQYF.

The chain employs TRBV15 and TRBJ1-1; 9 positions match TRBD1. The CDR3 totals 13 residues. The J segment lost 4 bases and the V segment lost 3 bases, leaving 0 bases of the junction unmatched. Looked up from germline, CDR1 is LNHNV and CDR2 is YYDKDF (reference sequence). CDR3 loop: CATSRDRGTEAFF. DNA for the CDR3: TGTGCCACCAGCAGGGACAGGGGCACTGAAGCTTTCTTT.

This clone was seen a single time. This rearrangement joins TRBV19 to TRBJ2-3, with D perhaps matching TRBD2 (7 bases). The V gene lost 4 bases and the J gene lost 5 bases, with 16 bases spanning the gap. Germline V gene data show CDR1 as LNHDA and CDR2 as SQIVND (reference sequence). This CDR3 is 15 amino acids long. This chain's CDR3 is CASSRRGPPGDTQYF. CDR3 DNA sequence: TGTGCCAGTAGTAGGCGGGGGCCCCCCGGAGATACGCAGTATTTT.

The CDR3 spells CASSSEGQDYEQYF. The CDR3 DNA reads TGTGCCAGCAGCTCCGAGGGACAGGACTACGAGCAGTACTTC. The chain recombines TRBV7-8 with TRBJ2-7; the match to TRBD1 covers 8 bases. Germline assignment: CDR1 SGHVS and CDR2 FQNEAQ. This CDR3 has 14 amino acids. The V gene end was trimmed by 4 bases and the J gene end by 3 bases; junction bases not matched to a gene: 5.

The V gene is TRBV19, the J gene TRBJ1-4; TRBD1 might be the D (5 bases). CDR1 is LNHDA and CDR2 is SQIVND in the germline V gene (reference sequence). Trimming left V 3 bases short and J 8 bases short, with 13 bases between. The CDR3 loop spans 14 amino acids. The CDR3 DNA reads as TGTGCCAGTAGTATTTGGGGGTCTGCCGAAAAACTGTTTTTT. Its translation: CASSIWGSAEKLFF.

The V call is TRBV15, the J call TRBJ2-3; D remains unclear. V was pared by 2 bases and J by 0 bases, with 12 bases between. Germline V gene data show CDR1 as LNHNV and CDR2 as YYDKDF (reference sequence). This CDR3 is built from 16 residues. The chain's CDR3 is CATSRQQSSSTDTQYF. In DNA, the CDR3 is TGTGCCACCAGCAGACAGCAATCCTCTAGCACAGATACGCAGTATTTT.

The chain recombines TRBV9 with TRBJ2-1; 9 bases are a match to TRBD2. V gave up 0 bases and J gave up 9 bases; unmatched junction bases: 10. The CDR3 sequence is 16 residues long. Germline assignment: CDR1 SGDLS and CDR2 YYNGEE. CDR3 residues: CASSVGGSGSGREQFF. CDR3 sequence (DNA): TGTGCCAGCAGCGTAGGGGGTAGCGGGAGCGGCCGTGAGCAGTTCTTC.

Details on this clone: The germline gene is not matched at one end of the junction; a read error may be the cause. This chain links TRBV29-1 with TRBJ2-2, with 9 bases lining up with TRBD1. This CDR3 has 16 amino acids. CDR1 is SQVTM and CDR2 is ANQGSEA in the germline V gene. CDR3 coding DNA: TGCAGCGTTGAACCCAGGGACAGGGCGAACGCCGGGGAGCTGTTTTTT. As protein: CSVEPRDRANAGELFF.

This sequence joins TRBV6-1 and TRBJ2-7; D may match TRBD1 or TRBD2 (5 bases each). There are 14 residues in the CDR3. Germline V gives CDR1 MNHNS, CDR2 SASEGT. The V end was cut by 11 bases, the J end by 5 bases, with 22 bases between. The CDR3 region is CAGSEGFSRHEQYF. The CDR3, as DNA: TGTGCCGGATCAGAGGGGTTCTCGAGGCACGAGCAGTACTTC.

V is TRBV6-5 and J is TRBJ1-3; D is unclear. V shed 5 bases and J shed 0 bases, with 11 bases lying between them. The CDR3 has 15 amino acids. Germline CDR1 reads MNHEY; CDR2 reads SVGAGI. DNA for the CDR3: TGTGCCAGCAGTCGAGGGTTACTCTCTGGAAACACCATATATTTT. Protein sequence: CASSRGLLSGNTIYF.

The V and J genes are TRBV6-1 and TRBJ2-2; 7 positions match TRBD2. CDR3 length equals 14 residues. Unmatched junction bases numbered 6, after V lost 7 bases and J lost 4 bases. Looked up from germline, CDR1 is MNHNS and CDR2 is SASEGT. The DNA of the CDR3 is TGTGCCAGCAATCGAGCGGGAACCACCGGGGAGCTGTTTTTT. Translated, it gives CASNRAGTTGELFF.

This chain joins TRBV6-6 and TRBJ1-5, with TRBD1 identical over 7 bases. Germline values: CDR1 MNHNY, CDR2 SVGAGI (reference sequence). The V gene end was trimmed by 6 bases and the J gene end by 10 bases; junction bases not matched to a gene: 9. The CDR3 runs to 13 residues. The CDR3 is CASSLTGAGPQHF. CDR3 in DNA: TGTGCCAGCAGCCTTACAGGGGCCGGACCCCAGCATTTT.

CDR3 in amino acids: CASSLQTGGLDTQYF. The CDR3 coding sequence is TGTGCCAGCAGCTTACAAACAGGGGGCTTAGATACGCAGTATTTT. The rearrangement links TRBV7-9 to TRBJ2-3, with 9 bases fitting TRBD1. Trimming at V came to 2 bases and at J to 5 bases, leaving 5 bases not matched to a gene. The CDR3 sequence is 15 residues long. Germline V gives CDR1 SEHNR, CDR2 FQNEAQ (reference sequence).

The V call is TRBV18, the J call TRBJ2-6, with TRBD1 matching 7 bases. V gave up 6 bases and J gave up 1 base; unmatched junction bases: 3. Germline CDR1 KGHSH, CDR2 LQKENI. There are 15 residues in the CDR3. CDR3 bases: TGTGCCAGCTCCCTACAGGGGTCTGGGGCCAACGTCCTGACTTTC. The encoded protein is CASSLQGSGANVLTF.

The chain recombines TRBV19 with TRBJ2-5; 7 bases are a match to TRBD1. V dropped 3 bases and J dropped 4; count of bases not matched to a gene: 8. This CDR3 is built from 15 residues. Germline CDR1 reads LNHDA; CDR2 reads SQIVND (reference sequence). CDR3 nucleotides: TGTGCCAGTAGTATCCGGCAGGGGGTTTCAGAGACCCAGTACTTC. Its translation is CASSIRQGVSETQYF. The full variable domain, its missing parts supplied by reference TRBV19 and TRBJ2-5, is DGGITQSPKYLFRKEGQNVTLSCEQNLNHDAMYWYRQDPGQGLRLIYYSQIVNDFQKGDIAEGYSVSREKKESFPLTVTSAQKNPTAFYLCASSIRQGVSETQYFGPGTRLLVL.

This clone has a handful of counts. The V gene is TRBV15, the J gene TRBJ1-5; tentatively, D is TRBD1 (5 bases). V lost 5 bases and J 3 bases, leaving 17 bases between the germline ends. Germline loops: CDR1 LNHNV, CDR2 YYDKDF (reference sequence). This CDR3 has 16 residues. The CDR3 reads CATSRRDGRDNQPQHF. Here the CDR3 DNA reads TGTGCCACCAGCCGGAGGGACGGAAGAGACAATCAGCCCCAGCATTTT.

The rearrangement links TRBV6-5 to TRBJ1-4, with 7 bases lining up with TRBD1. The germline CDR1 and CDR2 sequences are MNHEY and SVGAGI. V shed 4 bases, J shed 4 bases, and the junction held 6 bases outside the gene matches. The CDR3 length is 15 residues. The CDR3 loop is CASSSGQASNEKLFF. Written as DNA, the CDR3 is TGTGCCAGCAGTTCTGGACAGGCCAGTAATGAAAAACTGTTTTTT.

CDR3 residues: CASSLEDYGYTF. The CDR3 bases are TGTGCCAGCAGTTTGGAAGACTATGGCTACACCTTC. The chain couples TRBV28 to TRBJ1-2; D ambiguous. Looked up from germline, CDR1 is MDHEN and CDR2 is SYDVKM. Trimming stripped 3 bases from V and 3 bases from J, with 5 bases between. The CDR3 sequence is 12 residues long.

V usage is TRBV2 and J usage is TRBJ2-2; 9 bases match TRBD2. CDR3 size: 15 residues. The germline CDR1 and CDR2 sequences are SNHLY and FYNNEI. Trimming at V came to 6 bases and at J to 1 base, leaving 3 bases not matched to a gene. The CDR3 spells CASRGSGRNTGELFF. The CDR3 region has the DNA TGTGCCAGCAGGGGTAGCGGGAGGAACACCGGGGAGCTGTTTTTT.

This chain joins TRBV18 and TRBJ1-5, with TRBD1 as a possible D gene (5 bases). Looked up from germline, CDR1 is KGHSH and CDR2 is LQKENI. V was trimmed by 3 bases and J by 9 bases, leaving 15 bases between them. This CDR3 has 14 amino acids. The CDR3, as DNA: TGTGCCAGCTCACCGTCGCTCTCCGGGGGGCCCCAGCATTTT. It codes for CASSPSLSGGPQHF.

The V call is TRBV10-3, the J call TRBJ2-1; D unresolved. V dropped 7 bases and J dropped 5 bases, with 12 bases sitting between them. The germline gives CDR1 ENHRY, CDR2 SYGVKD. This CDR3 has 13 residues. The CDR3 region has the DNA TGTGCCATCACCCCGGGTCGAAACAATGAGCAGTTCTTC. Its protein is CAITPGRNNEQFF.

This rearrangement joins TRBV7-2 to TRBJ1-4, with D maybe TRBD1 (6 bases). Deletions cut 4 bases from V and 8 bases from J, with 17 bases between. The CDR3 spans 15 residues. Germline-derived CDR1 and CDR2 are SGHTA and FQGNSA. The CDR3 reads CASSSRRGAREKLFF. Written as DNA, the CDR3 is TGTGCCAGCAGCTCCCGCCGGGGGGCCAGGGAAAAACTGTTTTTT.

V is TRBV6-1 and J is TRBJ1-2; 8 bases align to TRBD1. Germline CDR1 MNHNS, CDR2 SASEGT. V lost 5 bases, J lost 3 bases, and 5 bases stayed unmatched. The CDR3 runs 14 residues. The CDR3: CASSPTGADYGYTF. As DNA, the CDR3 is TGTGCCAGCAGTCCGACAGGGGCGGACTATGGCTACACCTTC.

The chain links TRBV4-2 to TRBJ2-1; 11 nucleotides line up with TRBD2. V lost 4 bases, J lost 2 bases, and 7 bases stayed unmatched. The CDR3 spans 17 residues. From germline, CDR1 is LGHNA and CDR2 YNFKEQ. DNA of the CDR3: TGTGCCAGCAGCCCAGAACTAGCGGGAGTAACCTACAATGAGCAGTTCTTC. Translating gives CASSPELAGVTYNEQFF.

As regards this clone: The sample has other DNA sequences that encode this CDR3 too. The chain uses TRBV5-1 and TRBJ2-1; D perhaps matches TRBD2 (5 bases). Germline-derived CDR1 and CDR2 are SGHRS and YFSETQ. Deletions cut 5 bases from V and 7 bases from J, with 7 bases between. This CDR3 is built from 11 residues. The CDR3 sequence is CASRWENEQFF. The DNA for the CDR3 is TGCGCCAGCAGATGGGAGAATGAGCAGTTCTTC.

The rearrangement joins TRBV10-3 to TRBJ2-3, with D perhaps TRBD1 (6 bases). V was trimmed by 6 bases and J by 2 bases, leaving 12 bases between them. Germline loops: CDR1 ENHRY, CDR2 SYGVKD. This CDR3 region has 14 residues. The CDR3 nucleotides read TGTGCCATCAGGGCAGGGGAACCCACAGATACGCAGTATTTT. Its translation: CAIRAGEPTDTQYF.

The chain has TRBV9 and TRBJ2-3; 8 bases align to TRBD2. V lost 0 bases and J lost 6; bases outside the gene matches: 6. Per germline, CDR1 SGDLS and CDR2 YYNGEE. This CDR3 comprises 15 residues. In DNA form, the CDR3 reads TGTGCCAGCAGCGTAGTAGCGGGGCCCACGGATACGCAGTATTTT. It codes for CASSVVAGPTDTQYF.

This clone showed up just once. The V and J genes are TRBV15 and TRBJ1-1, with no clear D. There are 11 residues in the CDR3. Trimming pared 5 bases from V and 4 bases from J, leaving 5 bases between. Germline CDR1 LNHNV, CDR2 YYDKDF (reference sequence). CDR3 protein: CATSPGTEAFF. DNA of the CDR3: TGTGCCACCAGCCCCGGCACTGAAGCTTTCTTT.

This rearrangement joins TRBV21-1 to TRBJ2-7; the table's D call, TRBD2, was not checked against the DNA. TRBV21-1 is a listed pseudogene. This CDR3 is 15 amino acids long. CDR3 residues: CASSKTQREVYEQYF. DNA of the CDR3: TGTGCCAGCAGCAAAACCCAGCGGGAGGTTTACGAGCAGTACTTC.

The gene calls are TRBV6-6 and TRBJ2-7; 7 bases map to TRBD2. Germline lookup yields CDR1 MNHNY and CDR2 SVGAGI (reference sequence). The length of the CDR3 is 15 residues. Trimming cost V 2 bases and J 0 bases; bases outside gene matches: 4. CDR3 DNA sequence: TGTGCCAGCAGTTACCCTAAGCGGGGCTCCTACGAGCAGTACTTC. This encodes CASSYPKRGSYEQYF.